This T cell receptor (beta chain) comes out of a study of cytomegalovirus exposure and HLA in healthy donors. Overall study findings and caveats: Later examination showed HLA-associated TCR beta chains had greater clonal expansion than equally common others. Available immune exposure information covered CMV serostatus only. When presence/absence was analysed, sequencing depth was taken to be roughly uniform across donors.

Regarding this clone: The antigen remains unidentified.

In germline, CDR1 is WSHSY, CDR2 SAAADI. This CDR3 has 19 amino acids. V lost 4 bases to trimming and J lost 2 bases, with 25 bases between them. The PCR had 60 Vbeta and 13 Jbeta primers. Sequenced by immunoSEQ multiplex PCR; TCRdb stores in-frame clones only, minus some. The sample lists around 130,000 clones; roughly 79% were seen once. The sequenced material came from PBMCs. The sequence came from a woman aged 18 to 35 in good health and CMV-seronegative. This chain joins TRBV10-2 and TRBJ2-3, with TRBD2 as a possible D gene (5 bases). CDR3 bases: TGCGCCAGCAGTGCCAAGCGGATTAGATCCAATTCGCCCACAGATACGCAGTATTTT. This translates into CASSAKRIRSNSPTDTQYF.